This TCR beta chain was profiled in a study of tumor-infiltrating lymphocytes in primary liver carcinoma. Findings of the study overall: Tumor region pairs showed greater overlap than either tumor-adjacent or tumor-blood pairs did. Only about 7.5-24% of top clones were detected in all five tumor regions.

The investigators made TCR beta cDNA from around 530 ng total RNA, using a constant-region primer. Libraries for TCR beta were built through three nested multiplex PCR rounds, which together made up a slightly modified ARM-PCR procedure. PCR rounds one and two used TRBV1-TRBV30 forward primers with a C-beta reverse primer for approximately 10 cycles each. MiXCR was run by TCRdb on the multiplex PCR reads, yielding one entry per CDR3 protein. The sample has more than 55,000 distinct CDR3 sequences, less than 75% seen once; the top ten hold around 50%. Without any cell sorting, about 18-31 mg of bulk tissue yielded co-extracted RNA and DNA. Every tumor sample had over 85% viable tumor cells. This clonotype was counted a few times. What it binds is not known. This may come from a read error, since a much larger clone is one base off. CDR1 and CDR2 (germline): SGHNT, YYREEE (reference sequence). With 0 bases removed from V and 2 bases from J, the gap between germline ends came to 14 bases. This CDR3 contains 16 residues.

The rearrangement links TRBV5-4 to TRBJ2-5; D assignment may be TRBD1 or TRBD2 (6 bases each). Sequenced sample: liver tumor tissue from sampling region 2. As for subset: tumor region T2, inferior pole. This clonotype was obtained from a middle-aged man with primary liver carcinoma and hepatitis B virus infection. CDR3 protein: CASSLVDGGQQETQYF. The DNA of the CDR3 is TGTGCCAGCAGCTTGGTTGACGGGGGCCAACAAGAGACCCAGTACTTC.